The 25 T cell receptor beta chains below come from one sample, sequenced in a study of cytomegalovirus exposure and HLA in healthy donors. The PCR ran on 60 Vbeta and 13 Jbeta primers. TCRdb's copy holds only in-frame clones and misses some; the assay was immunoSEQ multiplex PCR. The sample records roughly 45,000 clones, roughly 80% being singletons. The sequencing sample was made of PBMCs. These receptors all come from a man younger than 40 in good health and CMV-seronegative.

This chain uses TRBV4-1 with TRBJ2-2; 9 nucleotides agree with TRBD1. The CDR3 has 18 residues. V was pared by 4 bases and J by 4 bases, with 13 bases of the junction left unmatched. CDR1 and CDR2 (germline): MGHRA, YSYEKL. The CDR3 reads CASSPSLTQGAGTGELFF. The CDR3 DNA reads TGCGCCAGCAGCCCTTCCCTCACACAGGGGGCGGGCACCGGGGAGCTGTTTTTT.

This clone was counted a few times. The CDR3 loop reads CASSETWLNEKLFF. The CDR3 DNA is TGTGCCAGCAGTGAAACATGGTTGAATGAAAAACTGTTTTTT. The J gene is TRBJ1-4, the V gene TRBV25-1; D is undetermined. With 2 bases removed from V and 5 bases from J, the gap between germline ends came to 9 bases. This CDR3 is 14 amino acids long. The germline CDR1 and CDR2 sequences are MGHDK and SYGVNS.

This chain uses TRBV7-6 with TRBJ2-3; 11 nucleotides match TRBD2. Trimming removed 3 bases from V and 5 bases from J; junction bases left unmatched: 7. Per germline, CDR1 SGHVS and CDR2 FNYEAQ. This CDR3 spans 16 amino acids. The CDR3 region has the DNA TGTGCCAGCAGCTTTATAGCGGGAGGGGGCGTAGATACGCAGTATTTT. Translating gives CASSFIAGGGVDTQYF.

The V gene is TRBV7-6, the J gene TRBJ2-1; 10 nucleotides match TRBD2. CDR3 length equals 15 residues. Germline trimming cut 1 base from V and 9 bases from J; bases unmatched to any gene: 6. Germline lookup yields CDR1 SGHVS and CDR2 FNYEAQ. CDR3 DNA: TGTGCCAGCAGCTTAGGTTTCCCTAGCGGGAGTGAGCAGTTCTTC. Encoded protein: CASSLGFPSGSEQFF. Looking up the rest from reference TRBV7-6 and TRBJ2-1 gives the full variable domain: GAGVSQSPRYKVTKRGQDVALRCDPISGHVSLYWYRQALGQGPEFLTYFNYEAQQDKSGLPNDRFSAERPEGSISTLTIQRTEQRDSAMYRCASSLGFPSGSEQFFGPGTRLTVL.

The chain links TRBV5-1 to TRBJ2-3, with 7 positions matching TRBD1. The CDR3 contains 14 residues. V shed 4 bases and J 5 bases; nucleotides not matched to a gene: 7. The germline V gene encodes CDR1 SGHRS and CDR2 YFSETQ. CDR3 sequence reads: CASSPGTALDTQYF. The CDR3 coding sequence is TGCGCCAGCAGCCCGGGGACAGCCTTAGATACGCAGTATTTT. Variable domain in full (rest from reference TRBV5-1 and TRBJ2-3): KAGVTQTPRYLIKTRGQQVTLSCSPISGHRSVSWYQQTPGQGLQFLFEYFSETQRNKGNFPGRFSGRQFSNSRSEMNVSTLELGDSALYLCASSPGTALDTQYFGPGTRLTVL.

J is TRBJ2-1 and V is TRBV5-1, with 7 bases matching TRBD1. The ends lost 8 bases at V and 10 bases at J; junction bases unmatched: 6. There are 11 residues in the CDR3. Germline V gene lookup returns CDR1 SGHRS and CDR2 YFSETQ. In DNA, the CDR3 is TGCGCCAGTAGACAGGGTAGAGAGCAGTTCTTC. Amino acids: CASRQGREQFF.

This chain joins TRBV5-4 and TRBJ2-4; D possibly corresponds to TRBD2 (6 bases). The CDR3 covers 19 residues. The V end lost 0 bases, the J end lost 0 bases, and 19 bases lay between the germline ends. Germline CDR1 reads SGHNT; CDR2 reads YYREEE (reference sequence). CDR3 sequence reads: CASSLAPERVPIAKNIQYF. The CDR3 coding sequence is TGTGCCAGCAGCTTGGCCCCAGAGCGGGTGCCTATAGCCAAAAACATTCAGTACTTC. Supplemented by reference TRBV5-4 and TRBJ2-4, the full variable domain reads ETGVTQSPTHLIKTRGQQVTLRCSSQSGHNTVSWYQQALGQGPQFIFQYYREEENGRGNFPPRFSGLQFPNYSSELNVNALELDDSALYLCASSLAPERVPIAKNIQYFGAGTRLSVL.

The CDR3: CASSISGQAHTEAFF. In DNA form, the CDR3 reads TGTGCCAGTAGTATATCCGGACAGGCACACACTGAAGCTTTCTTT. The chain is built from TRBV19 and TRBJ1-1; 7 nucleotides agree with TRBD1. CDR1 and CDR2 from the germline V gene are LNHDA and SQIVND (reference sequence). The junction had 6 bases not matched to a gene; V was cut back by 2 bases and J by 3 bases. This CDR3 spans 15 amino acids.

The chain uses TRBV30 and TRBJ2-3, with TRBD2 matching 14 bases. The CDR3 consists of 17 residues. J lost 8 bases, V lost 3 bases, and 13 bases had no gene match. The germline gives CDR1 GTSNPN, CDR2 SVGIG (reference sequence). CDR3 coding DNA: TGTGCCTGGAGGGAAGAAGGGACTAGCGGGAGTGGCGGTACGCAGTATTTT. Translating gives CAWREEGTSGSGGTQYF.

For the CDR3, the DNA is TGCGCCAGCAGAGCCGCTCCTACCCTATCCTACGAGCAGTACTTC. Translating it yields CASRAAPTLSYEQYF. This chain connects TRBV5-1 to TRBJ2-7; D remains ambiguous. Germline V gene lookup returns CDR1 SGHRS and CDR2 YFSETQ. Trimming shortened V by 5 bases and J by 1 base, and 16 bases separated the two germline ends. This CDR3 comprises 15 residues.

This clone was observed a handful of times. V and J are TRBV2 and TRBJ1-1; 10 nucleotides match TRBD1. The CDR3 spans 13 residues. The junction had 12 bases not matched to a gene; V was cut back by 8 bases and J by 12 bases. Per germline, CDR1 SNHLY and CDR2 FYNNEI. The CDR3 reads CASSETGGGKTFF. CDR3 DNA sequence: TGTGCCAGCTCAGAGACAGGGGGCGGAAAAACTTTCTTT.

The chain carries TRBV16 and TRBJ2-7; 8 bases fit TRBD1. The ends lost 8 bases at V and 4 bases at J; junction bases unmatched: 7. The CDR3 spans 13 residues. Germline V gene sequence: CDR1 KGHSY, CDR2 FQNENV. This chain's CDR3 is CASRGRGRYEQYF. As DNA, the CDR3 is TGTGCCAGCCGAGGCAGGGGGCGGTACGAGCAGTACTTC.

The chain joins TRBV7-6 to TRBJ2-5, with no clear D. Looked up from germline, CDR1 is SGHVS and CDR2 is FNYEAQ. Trimming cost V 5 bases and J 0 bases, with 13 bases left between them. The CDR3 covers 15 residues. CDR3 sequence (DNA): TGTGCCAGCAGCCCTTCCGTTCTGTACCAAGAGACCCAGTACTTC. Amino acid sequence: CASSPSVLYQETQYF.

This chain joins TRBV6-4 and TRBJ2-1; 9 bases align to TRBD2. The CDR3 covers 17 residues. Germline CDR1 MRHNA, CDR2 SNTAGT. V gave up 0 bases and J gave up 4 bases; unmatched junction bases: 7. The CDR3 loop reads CASSDSKYGLAYNEQFF. CDR3 in DNA: TGTGCCAGCAGTGACTCGAAGTACGGACTAGCGTACAATGAGCAGTTCTTC.

In its sample, this clone was seen once. The genes are TRBV15 and TRBJ2-1, with a possible D match to TRBD2 (6 bases). Deletions cut 0 bases from V and 0 bases from J, with 9 bases between. This CDR3 is 16 amino acids long. Germline CDR1 and CDR2: LNHNV and YYDKDF (reference sequence). DNA of the CDR3: TGTGCCACCAGCAGAGATGGAGGGAGCTCCTACAATGAGCAGTTCTTC. Translated, it gives CATSRDGGSSYNEQFF. Using reference TRBV15 and TRBJ2-1 for the parts outside the CDR3, the full variable domain is DAMVIQNPRYQVTQFGKPVTLSCSQTLNHNVMYWYQQKSSQAPKLLFHYYDKDFNNEADTPDNFQSRRPNTSFCFLDIRSPGLGDTAMYLCATSRDGGSSYNEQFFGPGTRLTVL.

The V and J genes are TRBV7-2 and TRBJ1-2; D is undetermined. Germline-derived CDR1 and CDR2 are SGHTA and FQGNSA. Trimming pared 3 bases from V and 3 bases from J, leaving 8 bases between. The CDR3 totals 13 residues. The CDR3 sequence: CASSLRRDYGYTF. The CDR3 DNA sequence: TGTGCCAGCAGCTTGAGGAGGGACTATGGCTACACCTTC. The variable domain in full, with the rest retrieved from reference TRBV7-2 and TRBJ1-2, is GAGVSQSPSNKVTEKGKDVELRCDPISGHTALYWYRQSLGQGLEFLIYFQGNSAPDKSGLPSDRFSAERTGGSVSTLTIQRTQQEDSAVYLCASSLRRDYGYTFGSGTRLTVV.

The chain recombines TRBV18 with TRBJ1-1; the D is unclear. The V end lost 2 bases, the J end lost 3 bases, and 10 bases lay between the germline ends. The CDR3 runs to 14 residues. Germline V CDR1 and CDR2: KGHSH, LQKENI. CDR3 loop: CASSPIGGDTEAFF. As DNA, the CDR3 is TGTGCCAGCTCACCAATCGGAGGTGACACTGAAGCTTTCTTT. Full variable domain (missing parts from reference TRBV18 and TRBJ1-1): NAGVMQNPRHLVRRRGQEARLRCSPMKGHSHVYWYRQLPEEGLKFMVYLQKENIIDESGMPKERFSAEFPKEGPSILRIQQVVRGDSAAYFCASSPIGGDTEAFFGQGTRLTVV.

The chain uses TRBV7-2 and TRBJ2-3; D unclear. The CDR3 runs 14 residues. With 2 bases removed from V and 0 bases from J, the gap between germline ends came to 6 bases. Germline V lookup: CDR1 SGHTA, CDR2 FQGNSA. CDR3 bases: TGTGCCAGCAGCTTAATGTCAAGCACAGATACGCAGTATTTT. Protein product: CASSLMSSTDTQYF.

V and J are TRBV7-3 and TRBJ2-7; D perhaps matches TRBD1 (6 bases). Germline CDR1 SGHTA, CDR2 FQGTGA. V dropped 4 bases and J dropped 5 bases, with 9 bases sitting between them. The CDR3 sequence is 12 residues long. In DNA, the CDR3 is TGTGCCAGCAGCTCAGGACAGAACGAGCAGTACTTC. Translated, it gives CASSSGQNEQYF.

This chain joins TRBV5-1 and TRBJ2-5, with 9 bases identical to TRBD2. Germline values: CDR1 SGHRS, CDR2 YFSETQ. This CDR3 has 17 amino acids. V was clipped by 6 bases and J by 5 bases; unmatched bases: 17. In nucleotides, the CDR3 is TGCGCCAGCACGGTAGCTAGCGGGACCGGTGGCTGGGAGACCCAGTACTTC. Encoded protein: CASTVASGTGGWETQYF.

The V gene is TRBV10-3, the J gene TRBJ2-7; D is unresolved. Trimming took 2 bases from V and 3 from J, leaving 11 bases between them. The CDR3 is made up of 14 amino acids. CDR1 and CDR2 from the germline V gene are ENHRY and SYGVKD. The CDR3 region is CAISEEVKYYEQYF. CDR3 in DNA: TGTGCCATCAGTGAGGAGGTCAAATACTACGAGCAGTACTTC.

This chain connects TRBV10-2 to TRBJ2-1; 9 bases align to TRBD2. Losses at the gene ends were 4 bases for V and 8 bases for J; bases not matched to a gene: 12. The CDR3 covers 16 residues. The germline CDR1 and CDR2 sequences are WSHSY and SAAADI. DNA of the CDR3: TGCGCCAGCAGTGGGGCTTTGGCGGGAGGGGTCGATGAGCAGTTCTTC. Translating it yields CASSGALAGGVDEQFF.

The chain carries TRBV7-6 and TRBJ2-3; 12 bases fit TRBD2. The CDR3 length is 17 residues. CDR1 SGHVS and CDR2 FNYEAQ come from the germline V gene. The J segment lost 3 bases and the V segment lost 5 bases, leaving 9 bases of the junction unmatched. This chain's CDR3 is CASSPRLAGEWTDTQYF. The CDR3 nucleotides read TGTGCCAGCAGCCCTCGACTAGCGGGAGAGTGGACAGATACGCAGTATTTT.

The rearrangement uses TRBV6-1 and TRBJ2-7; 11 nucleotides match TRBD1. CDR1 is MNHNS, CDR2 SASEGT, per germline. The CDR3 runs to 14 residues. V gave up 8 bases and J gave up 3 bases; unmatched junction bases: 6. Here the CDR3 reads CASLRTGGRYEQYF. The CDR3 nucleotides read TGTGCCAGCCTTAGGACAGGGGGCCGCTACGAGCAGTACTTC.

The rearrangement uses TRBV25-1 and TRBJ2-7; 11 bases match TRBD1. The germline V gene encodes CDR1 MGHDK and CDR2 SYGVNS. Losses at the gene ends were 1 base for V and 3 bases for J; bases not matched to a gene: 2. This CDR3 contains 15 residues. This CDR3 reads CASSEWGTGGYEQYF. The CDR3 DNA is TGTGCCAGCAGTGAATGGGGGACAGGGGGCTACGAGCAGTACTTC.